Sequencing of this T cell receptor (beta chain) was carried out in a study of T cell responses to AZD1222 COVID-19 vaccine. Study-wide results and caveats: Clonal diversity may have been underestimated in mostly white British donors. Variant regions that are unmutated are reportedly the target of nearly half of spike-specific TCRs.

This clone has more than one count but fewer than ten. Its cognate antigen is unknown. Assay: immunoSEQ multiplex PCR; the TCRdb copy retains only in-frame clones and omits some. The profile shows some 180,000 clones, 90% to 95% of them singletons. The V gene lost 5 bases and the J gene lost 5 bases, with 15 bases spanning the gap. This CDR3 comprises 14 residues. Germline-derived CDR1 and CDR2 are MNHEY and SVGAGI. The sample here was peripheral blood, taken 28 days after the second dose of the MenACWY control vaccine. The sequence was obtained from an adult who received the MenACWY meningococcal vaccine as a control. The chain has TRBV6-5 and TRBJ1-1, with no clear D. CDR3 sequence: CASSRVSPGTEAFF. The CDR3 nucleotides read TGTGCCAGCAGTCGCGTCTCTCCGGGGACTGAAGCTTTCTTT.